One and the same sample provided the 2 T cell receptor beta chains below, sequenced in a study of CD8 T cells in ankylosing spondylitis. Their antigens remain unidentified. TCRdb processed the 5' RACE reads anew with MiXCR; each CDR3 protein has one entry. The sample includes a few hundred thousand distinct CDR3 sequences, about a sixth of them seen just once. Study-wide results and limits: A TCR beta motif of under ten highly homologous variants appeared characteristic of ankylosing spondylitis blood.

The sequencing sample was made of blood, either unsorted or a sorted T cell fraction (not recorded which). The source is a male donor with ankylosing spondylitis.

This clonotype was detected a few times. This chain joins TRBV6-1 and TRBJ1-5; unclear D gene. Between the trimmed V and J ends, which lost 2 bases and 5 bases, there was a span of 7 bases. The CDR3 length is 13 residues. Germline assignment: CDR1 MNHNS and CDR2 SASEGT. CDR3 bases: TGTGCCAGCAGTGAACCTCGCTATCAGCCCCAGCATTTT. Translation gives CASSEPRYQPQHF.

The gene calls are TRBV5-1 and TRBJ1-1; TRBD1 might be the D (5 bases). The CDR3 is 14 amino acids. Trimming pared 5 bases from V and 0 bases from J, leaving 11 bases between. Germline V gene data show CDR1 as SGHRS and CDR2 as YFSETQ. CDR3 sequence: CASRDDSLNTEAFF. The CDR3 coding sequence is TGCGCCAGCAGAGACGACAGCCTGAACACTGAAGCTTTCTTT.